This paragraph reports one T cell receptor beta chain. PCR involved 60 Vbeta and 13 Jbeta primers. Produced via immunoSEQ multiplex PCR; TCRdb's table is partial and in-frame only. Its table records about 200,000 clones. Trimming took 4 bases from V and 5 from J; bases not matched to a gene: 12. CDR3 size: 18 residues. Germline loops: CDR1 SGHRS, CDR2 YFSETQ. This record belongs to a study of cytomegalovirus exposure and HLA in healthy donors. The V and J genes are TRBV5-1 and TRBJ2-1; 13 nucleotides match TRBD2. This receptor was identified in a girl aged 2 to 10 in good health and CMV-seropositive. Sequenced input: PBMCs. CDR3: CASSHTSGRAYRDNEQFF. CDR3 in DNA: TGCGCCAGCAGCCACACTAGCGGGAGGGCCTATCGGGACAATGAGCAGTTCTTC. Based on the CDR3 plus reference TRBV5-1 and TRBJ2-1, the full variable domain is KAGVTQTPRYLIKTRGQQVTLSCSPISGHRSVSWYQQTPGQGLQFLFEYFSETQRNKGNFPGRFSGRQFSNSRSEMNVSTLELGDSALYLCASSHTSGRAYRDNEQFFGPGTRLTVL.